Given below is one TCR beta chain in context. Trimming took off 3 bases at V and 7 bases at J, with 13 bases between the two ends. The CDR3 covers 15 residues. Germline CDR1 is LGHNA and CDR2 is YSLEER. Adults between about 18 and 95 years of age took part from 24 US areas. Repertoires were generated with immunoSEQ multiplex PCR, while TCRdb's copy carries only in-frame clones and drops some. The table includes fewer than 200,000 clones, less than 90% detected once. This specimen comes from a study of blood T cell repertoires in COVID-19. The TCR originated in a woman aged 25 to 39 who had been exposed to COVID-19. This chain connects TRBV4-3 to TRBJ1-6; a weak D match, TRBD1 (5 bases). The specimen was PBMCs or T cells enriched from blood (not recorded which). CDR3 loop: CASSHNTGPNSPLHF. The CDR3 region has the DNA TGCGCCAGCAGCCACAACACAGGACCCAATTCACCCCTCCACTTT.